This T cell receptor (beta chain) was identified in a study of Graves' ophthalmopathy and Graves' hyperthyroidism. Overall study results and limits: Using 13 signatures, a model distinguished ophthalmopathy from stable hyperthyroidism, reaching about 89% sensitivity and approximately 82% specificity.

There are 16 residues in the CDR3. Germline V CDR1 and CDR2: SGHRS, YFSETQ. Trimming shortened V by 0 bases and J by 4 bases, and 14 bases separated the two germline ends. This clonotype was recorded a few times. Its antigen is unidentified. Enrolled hyperthyroidism patients had a new diagnosis, a duration under 2 months, and an age of 18 to 65. The authors amplified TCR beta CDR3 regions, and they did so from RNA transcripts for repertoire sequencing. The workflow started with a first-round RT-PCR run with HTBI primers and then moved on to a second-round multiplex PCR. TCRdb re-analysed the multiplex PCR reads in MiXCR, keeping a single row per CDR3 protein. The sample includes 500,000 to 700,000 distinct CDR3 sequences, 35% to 45% seen only once; the top ten take 3.5% to 5%.

Sequenced sample: peripheral blood or thyroid tissue (not recorded which). The chain joins TRBV5-1 to TRBJ1-3; possibly TRBD1 for D (6 bases). The sequence was obtained from an adult man with Graves' hyperthyroidism. The DNA of the CDR3 is TGCGCCAGCAGCTTGGAGCTGGGGGCAGGCGGAAACACCATATATTTT. Translating gives CASSLELGAGGNTIYF.